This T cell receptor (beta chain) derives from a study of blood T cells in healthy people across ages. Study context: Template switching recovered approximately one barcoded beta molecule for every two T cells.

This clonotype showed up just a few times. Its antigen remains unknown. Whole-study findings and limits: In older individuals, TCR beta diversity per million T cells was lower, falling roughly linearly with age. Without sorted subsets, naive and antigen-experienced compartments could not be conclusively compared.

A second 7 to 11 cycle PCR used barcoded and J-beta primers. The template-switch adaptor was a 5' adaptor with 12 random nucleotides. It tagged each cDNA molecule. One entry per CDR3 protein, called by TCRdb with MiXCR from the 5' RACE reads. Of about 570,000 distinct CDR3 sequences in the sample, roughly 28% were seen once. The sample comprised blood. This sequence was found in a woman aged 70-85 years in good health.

CDR3 in amino acids: CSASKRAAAGAGELFF. CDR3 nucleotides: TGCAGTGCTTCCAAGAGGGCCGCTGCAGGGGCCGGGGAGCTGTTTTTT. The genes are TRBV20-1 and TRBJ2-2; TRBD1 is a possible D gene (6 bases). CDR1 and CDR2 from the germline V gene are DFQATT and SNEGSKA (reference sequence). V shed 5 bases and J shed 6 bases, with 22 bases lying between them. CDR3 length equals 16 residues.